These T cell receptor beta chains were read from a single sample in a study of vaccination and CD4 T cells after COVID-19. For these TCRs, the target antigens are not known. TCRdb re-called the PCR reads with MiXCR, one entry per CDR3 protein. Of more than 15,000 distinct CDR3 sequences in the sample, around 50% were seen once. Sample: CD4+ T cells from blood, cultured in vitro, taken about 7 months after SARS-CoV-2 vaccination. The receptor source for this set is a human donor who had recovered from COVID-19. Each CDR3 is given with its conserved first and last residue. The order of the fields is D gene, V gene, J gene, clone size, CDR3 protein, CDR3 DNA. The D gene is left open where the match is weak. Clone size, where shown, is once, few, many, or a class for clones that have expanded.

>TRBD2|TRBV27|TRBJ2-3|-
CASSPQLAGVPDTQYF
TGTGCCAGCAGTCCCCAACTAGCGGGAGTCCCAGATACGCAGTATTTT
>TRBD2|TRBV20-1|TRBJ2-1|-
CSARLRDYSALDSYNEQFF
TGCAGTGCTAGACTACGGGACTATTCCGCTCTTGACTCCTACAATGAGCAGTTCTTC
>-|TRBV24-1|TRBJ2-3|-
CATSMGGRTDTQYF
TGTGCCACCAGTATGGGGGGCCGCACAGATACGCAGTATTTT
>-|TRBV6-2/TRBV6-3|TRBJ2-5|-
CASSYSRQTQYF
TGTGCCAGCAGTTACTCGAGACAGACCCAGTACTTC
>-|TRBV7-2|TRBJ2-3|few
CASSLAEDTDTQYF
TGTGCCAGCAGCTTAGCGGAGGACACAGATACGCAGTATTTT
>-|TRBV19|TRBJ2-7|-
CASSIPSGGGTPYEQYF
TGTGCCAGTAGTATCCCCTCGGGTGGAGGGACACCTTACGAGCAGTACTTC
>-|TRBV27|TRBJ2-5|-
CASSLRPREAQYF
TGTGCCAGCAGTTTAAGGCCGAGGGAGGCCCAGTACTTC
>-|TRBV18|TRBJ1-5|-
CASSPIQGTNQPQHF
TGTGCCAGCTCACCTATTCAAGGGACCAATCAGCCCCAGCATTTT
>-|TRBV28|TRBJ2-7|-
CASSLLGRREQYF
TGTGCCAGCAGTTTACTGGGGCGCCGGGAGCAGTACTTC
>TRBD1|TRBV6-5|TRBJ2-1|-
CASSYRLGQGEYNEQFF
TGTGCCAGCAGTTACCGCTTAGGACAGGGCGAGTACAATGAGCAGTTCTTC
>TRBD2|TRBV6-5|TRBJ2-3|-
CASSYSTGGADF
TGTGCCAGCAGTTACTCGACGGGGGGGGCCGACTTT
>-|TRBV19|TRBJ2-3|-
CASIRWADTQYF
TGTGCCAGTATACGATGGGCAGATACGCAGTATTTT
>-|TRBV7-2|TRBJ1-5|-
CASSLGAAPGNPDQPQHF
TGTGCCAGCAGCTTAGGGGCCGCGCCGGGAAACCCGGATCAGCCCCAGCATTTT
>TRBD2|TRBV15|TRBJ2-3|-
CATSREGSGLAGSTDTQYF
TGTGCCACCAGCAGAGAGGGGAGCGGACTAGCGGGGTCCACAGATACGCAGTATTTT
>-|TRBV20-1|TRBJ1-1|-
CSASPIPGAEAFF
TGCAGTGCTAGTCCCATCCCTGGGGCTGAAGCTTTCTTT
>-|TRBV4-1|TRBJ1-1|-
CASSPVTPRNTEAFF
TGCGCCAGCAGCCCAGTTACCCCAAGGAACACTGAAGCTTTCTTT
>-|TRBV20-1|TRBJ2-3|-
CSANLGRPQYF
TGCAGTGCTAATTTAGGAAGGCCGCAGTATTTT
>-|TRBV7-9|TRBJ2-3|-
CASSPNLRADTQYF
TGTGCCAGCAGCCCGAACCTACGCGCAGATACGCAGTATTTT
>TRBD2|TRBV20-1|TRBJ2-1|-
CSVRLAETYNEQFF
TGCAGTGTAAGACTAGCGGAGACATACAATGAGCAGTTCTTC
>-|TRBV2|TRBJ1-2|-
CASNTGNSGYTF
TGTGCCAGCAATACCGGCAATTCGGGCTACACCTTC
>-|TRBV7-2|TRBJ2-3|-
CASSLSTTDTQYF
TGTGCCAGCAGCTTGAGCACCACAGATACGCAGTATTTT
>-|TRBV20-1|TRBJ2-5|-
CSARDFLAGWETQYF
TGCAGTGCTAGAGATTTCTTGGCAGGTTGGGAGACCCAGTACTTC
>TRBD1|TRBV7-2|TRBJ2-7|-
CASSSRTGTSPREQYF
TGTGCCAGCAGCTCCAGGACAGGGACATCCCCTCGCGAGCAGTACTTC
>-|TRBV30|TRBJ1-5|-
CAWSKGQTGQPQHF
TGTGCCTGGAGTAAGGGCCAGACAGGTCAGCCCCAGCATTTT
>TRBD2|TRBV20-1|TRBJ2-4|-
CSAVPSGGGLAKNIQYF
TGCAGTGCAGTACCTAGCGGGGGGGGACTAGCCAAAAACATTCAGTACTTC
>-|TRBV18|TRBJ2-2|-
CASSPGSGYDTGELFF
TGTGCCAGCTCACCAGGTTCAGGGTACGACACCGGGGAGCTGTTTTTT
>TRBD1|TRBV20-1|TRBJ1-6|few
CSARDSARGEDSPLHF
TGCAGTGCTAGAGATTCCGCCAGGGGGGAAGATTCACCCCTCCACTTT
>-|TRBV20-1|TRBJ2-1|-
CSATSNRERTPNEQFF
TGCAGTGCCACCTCAAACAGGGAGCGCACCCCGAATGAGCAGTTCTTC
>-|TRBV7-9|TRBJ2-5|few
CASSLQGLKTQYF
TGTGCCAGCAGCTTGCAGGGTTTAAAGACCCAGTACTTC
>-|TRBV21-1|TRBJ2-3|-
CSRKDTQYF
TGTTCCCGAAAAGATACGCAGTATTTT
>-|TRBV30|TRBJ1-1|once
CAWMSYTEAFF
TGTGCCTGGATGTCATACACTGAAGCTTTCTTT
>-|TRBV7-9|TRBJ2-3|-
CASSLTLVGDTQYF
TGTGCCAGCAGCTTAACTCTAGTAGGAGATACGCAGTATTTT
>-|TRBV5-4|TRBJ2-7|-
CASSLGTGEQYF
TGTGCCAGCAGCTTGGGAACAGGCGAGCAGTACTTC
>-|TRBV7-2|TRBJ2-7|-
CASSRGPTQAHEQYF
TGTGCCAGCAGCCGGGGACCAACCCAGGCCCACGAGCAGTACTTC
>-|TRBV6-1|TRBJ2-1|few
CASSRTLQGAGQFF
TGTGCCAGCAGTCGAACACTACAGGGTGCTGGGCAGTTCTTC
>TRBD2|TRBV6-5|TRBJ2-3|-
CASSYGTSADTQYF
TGTGCCAGCAGTTACGGGACTAGCGCAGATACGCAGTATTTT
>TRBD1|TRBV20-1|TRBJ1-1|-
CSAFDREGTEAFF
TGCAGTGCTTTCGACAGGGAGGGAACTGAAGCTTTCTTT
>-|TRBV19|TRBJ1-2|few
CASSIGDYGYTF
TGTGCCAGTAGTATCGGAGACTATGGCTACACCTTC
>-|TRBV7-2|TRBJ1-2|-
CASSDGSGYGYTF
TGTGCCAGCAGCGACGGGAGCGGCTATGGCTACACCTTC
>-|TRBV11-3|TRBJ2-3|-
CASSPSGTDTQYF
TGTGCCAGCAGCCCGTCCGGCACAGATACGCAGTATTTT
>-|TRBV20-1|TRBJ2-3|-
CSAASTRGGADTQYF
TGCAGTGCCGCCTCCACAAGAGGCGGTGCAGATACGCAGTATTTT
>-|TRBV29-1|TRBJ1-2|-
CSGGGDAGAHGYTF
TGCAGCGGGGGCGGCGACGCCGGGGCGCATGGCTACACCTTC